The text below deals with one T cell receptor beta chain. The target of this receptor is not known. The input lacks base qualities; no much larger clone sits a single base away. Here V drops 6 bases and J drops 6 bases, and the junction holds 10 bases not matched to any gene. The germline V gene provides CDR1 SQVTM and CDR2 ANQGSEA. Counted from cysteine to phenylalanine, this CDR3 has 14 amino acids. Just the 42-base CDR3 DNA is kept, in frame starting at base 1. The data originate from a study of OX40 agonist ivuxolimab in advanced cancers. About the full investigation: Ivuxolimab was an agonistic, fully human IgG2 monoclonal antibody directed against OX40 (CD134), a costimulatory receptor. Intravenous ivuxolimab was administered to patients every 2 weeks at six dose levels: 0.01, 0.1, 0.3, 1.5, 3 and 10 mg/kg. Of the roughly 51 patients in dose escalation, some 20 had hepatocellular carcinoma, some 15 had melanoma, 9 had renal cell carcinoma and 9 had head and neck cancer. A male proportion of about 79% and a mean age of approximately 58 years, ranging from 23 to 79, were recorded for the dose-escalation cohort. Patients were allowed to have had prior anti-PD-1, anti-PD-L1 or anti-CTLA-4 therapy, and approximately 39% of the dose-escalation patients had been treated with checkpoint inhibitors. Partial responses occurred in three dose-escalation patients, of whom one had hepatocellular carcinoma and two had cutaneous melanoma. Peripheral TCRbeta sequencing aimed to test whether ivuxolimab altered TCR sequence diversity and caused clonal T-cell expansion. The monotherapy dose-escalation portion (N = 52 patients) of the phase I ivuxolimab trial is reported in the paper.

The investigation overall reported the following: The antigen specificity of the peripheral T cells that underwent clonal expansion was not determined. Partial responders in the 0.1-3.0 mg/kg groups had among the lowest normalized peripheral clonal expansion, especially among CD8+ T cells. On average, CD8+ T cells showed more expanded clones than CD4+ T cells after ivuxolimab. Low levels of normalized T-cell clonal expansion were also seen in some patients who did not respond. At doses of 0.1 to 3.0 mg/kg, clonal expansion of both CD4+ and CD8+ T cells in blood was seen between baseline and week 6.

Patients with autoimmune disease history or receiving systemic immunosuppression were excluded from the trial. Peripheral blood for TCR sequencing was collected from all dose cohorts at baseline, on cycle 4 day 1, and on cycle 7 day 1. Samples came from an open-label, multicenter, first-in-human phase I dose-escalation trial of ivuxolimab. Adults with locally advanced or metastatic melanoma, renal cell carcinoma, hepatocellular carcinoma or head and neck squamous cell carcinoma were enrolled in the trial. Before TCR sequencing, CD4+ T cells and CD8+ T cells were sorted from peripheral blood as separate populations. Genomic DNA was isolated from the sorted cells so that the TCRbeta CDR3 region could be sequenced. The immunoSEQ Assay was used for sequencing of TCRbeta CDR3 regions. This immuneACCESS table, as held by TCRdb, lists in-frame sequences with V and J called but not all clones. Of the missing ones, under half trace to an unresolved V gene in checked studies; the others have no known cause. The table for this sample lists about 57,000 clones; nearly 85% of them were counted only once. Jointly, the top ten make up approximately 2.8% of the sample.

The input for sequencing was CD4+ or CD8+ T cells sorted from blood, taken in a trial of the OX40 agonist ivuxolimab. This TCR derives from an adult with an advanced solid tumor such as melanoma, head and neck, liver or kidney cancer. Rearrangement joined TRBV29-1 to TRBJ2-2; 7 bases in the junction line up with TRBD2. The CDR3 is CSVERLARSGELFF. DNA sequence: TGCAGCGTAGAAAGACTAGCTCGGTCCGGGGAGCTGTTTTTT.